The clone carrying this T cell receptor beta chain occurred many times. Its antigen is unidentified. RNA transcripts provided the source from which TCR beta CDR3 regions were amplified. The HTBI primer set was used in a first-round RT-PCR of the TCR CDR3. TCRdb ran MiXCR on the multiplex PCR reads and lists one entry per CDR3 protein. The sample holds fewer than 450,000 distinct CDR3 sequences, 15% seen once. Extraction of PBMCs used more than 8.5 ml of fresh peripheral blood. From germline, CDR1 is SNHLY and CDR2 FYNNEI. This CDR3 has 16 amino acids. Losses at the gene ends were 3 bases for V and 5 bases for J; bases not matched to a gene: 11. The sample originates from a study of T cells in Graves' hyperthyroidism and ophthalmopathy. Whole-study findings and limits: In validation, the model predicted ophthalmopathy. These predictions came a median 6.5 months before onset.

The TCR comes from a woman aged 55-69 years with Graves' ophthalmopathy. The chain has TRBV2 and TRBJ2-7; the match to TRBD1 covers 9 bases. Source material: blood. The CDR3 sequence is CASSDIVRDREDEQYF. The CDR3 DNA sequence: TGTGCCAGCAGTGACATTGTAAGGGACAGGGAAGACGAGCAGTACTTC.